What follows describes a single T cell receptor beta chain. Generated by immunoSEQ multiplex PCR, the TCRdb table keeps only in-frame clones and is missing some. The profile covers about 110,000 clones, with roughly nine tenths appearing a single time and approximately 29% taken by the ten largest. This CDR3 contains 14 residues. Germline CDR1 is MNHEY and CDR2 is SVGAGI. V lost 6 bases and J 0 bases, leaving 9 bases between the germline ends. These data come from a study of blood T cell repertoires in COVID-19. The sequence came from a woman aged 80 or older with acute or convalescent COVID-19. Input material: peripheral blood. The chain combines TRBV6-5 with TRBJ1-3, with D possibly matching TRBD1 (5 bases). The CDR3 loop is CASSDSSSGNTIYF. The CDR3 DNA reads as TGTGCCAGCAGCGACAGCTCCTCTGGAAACACCATATATTTT.